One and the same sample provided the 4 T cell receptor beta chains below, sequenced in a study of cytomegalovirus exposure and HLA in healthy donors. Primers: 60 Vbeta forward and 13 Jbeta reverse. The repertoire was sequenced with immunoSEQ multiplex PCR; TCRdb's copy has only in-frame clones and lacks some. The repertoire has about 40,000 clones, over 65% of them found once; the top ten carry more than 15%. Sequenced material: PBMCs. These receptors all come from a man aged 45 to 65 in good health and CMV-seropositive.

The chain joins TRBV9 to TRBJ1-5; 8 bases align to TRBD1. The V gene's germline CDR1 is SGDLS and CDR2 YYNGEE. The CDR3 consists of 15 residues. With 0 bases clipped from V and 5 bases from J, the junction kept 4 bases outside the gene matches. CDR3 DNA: TGTGCCAGCAGCGTAGACGGACAGGGACATCAGCCCCAGCATTTT. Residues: CASSVDGQGHQPQHF.

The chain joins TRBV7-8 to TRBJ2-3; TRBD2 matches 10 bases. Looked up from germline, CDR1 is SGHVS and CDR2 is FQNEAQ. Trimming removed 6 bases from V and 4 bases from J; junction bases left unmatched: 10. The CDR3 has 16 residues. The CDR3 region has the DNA TGTGCCAGCAGTGCTTTTAGCGGGGGGCAGGCAGATACGCAGTATTTT. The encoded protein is CASSAFSGGQADTQYF.

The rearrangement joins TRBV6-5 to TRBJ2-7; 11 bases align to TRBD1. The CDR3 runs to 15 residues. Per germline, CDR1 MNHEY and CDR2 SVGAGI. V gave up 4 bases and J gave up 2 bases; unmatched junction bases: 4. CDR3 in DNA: TGTGCCAGCAGTTCCGGGACAGGGGGGGCCTACGAGCAGTACTTC. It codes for CASSSGTGGAYEQYF.

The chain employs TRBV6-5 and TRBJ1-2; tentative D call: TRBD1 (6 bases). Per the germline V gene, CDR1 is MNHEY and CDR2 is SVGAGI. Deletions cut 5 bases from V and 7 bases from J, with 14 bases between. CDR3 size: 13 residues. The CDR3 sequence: CASSQRGLVGYTF. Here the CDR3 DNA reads TGTGCCAGCAGTCAGCGGGGGCTGGTTGGCTACACCTTC.